This is a list of T cell receptor beta chains from one sample in a study of brain T cells in children with intractable seizures. Sequencing was performed with immunoSEQ multiplex PCR; in TCRdb, only in-frame clones are kept and a portion is missing. The table records about 320,000 clones, over 90% of them present only once. The sequences come from peripheral blood, collected about 5 months after surgery. The receptors here all came from a boy under three years old with tuberous sclerosis and intractable seizures. CDR3s include the opening cysteine and the closing phenylalanine or tryptophan. A D gene is named only where the DNA matches it firmly. Size values are once, few and many counts, or a class for expanded clones, and some rows have none.

NA	TRBJ2-1	TRBV11-2	TRBD2	TGTGCCAGCAGCTCCTACCCATCTAGCGGGAGCCCTCACAATGAGCAGTTCTTC	CASSSYPSSGSPHNEQFF
NA	TRBJ1-2	TRBV30	NA	TGTGCCTGGAGTGCGGGGGGGCCGGGCGGCGACCGCTACACCTTC	CAWSAGGPGGDRYTF
NA	TRBJ1-1	TRBV4-1	NA	TGCGCCAGCAGCCAACTTGGCTCGCGGAACACTGAAGCTTTCTTT	CASSQLGSRNTEAFF
NA	TRBJ1-3	TRBV7-9	NA	TGTGCCAGCAGTCCACAGAGCTCTGGAAACACCATATATTTT	CASSPQSSGNTIYF
NA	TRBJ1-1	TRBV27	TRBD1	TGTGCCAGCAGTTTACCGGGACAGACCACTGAAGCTTTCTTT	CASSLPGQTTEAFF
NA	TRBJ1-5	TRBV28	NA	TGTGCCAGCAGTCCCCCCGACAGTGTGACTCAGCCCCAGCATTTT	CASSPPDSVTQPQHF
NA	TRBJ1-1	TRBV4-2	NA	TGTGCCAGCAGCAAAGGGGGTCGGGCGGAGGCTTTCTTT	CASSKGGRAEAFF
NA	TRBJ2-2	TRBV3-1/TRBV3-2	NA	TGTGCCAGCAGCCCTTCTAGTACCTGGAACACCGGGGAGCTGTTTTTT	CASSPSSTWNTGELFF
NA	TRBJ2-3	TRBV19	TRBD1	TGTGCCAGTAGTATGGGACAGGGGGTAGGAGATACGCAGTATTTT	CASSMGQGVGDTQYF
NA	TRBJ1-1	TRBV7-2	NA	TGTGCCAGCAGCTTTTCGGCCAAGAACACTGAAGCTTTCTTT	CASSFSAKNTEAFF
NA	TRBJ2-7	TRBV7-9	NA	TGTGCCAGCAGCTTAATAGCGCCAGATCCAACTCCGGGCGAGCAGTACTTC	CASSLIAPDPTPGEQYF
NA	TRBJ2-7	TRBV2	NA	TGTGCCAGCACGACGGGATTGAGGGAGCAGTACTTC	CASTTGLREQYF
NA	TRBJ2-1	TRBV28	NA	TGTGCCAGCAGGTACCATCAGGGGCTCGAGCAGTTCTTC	CASRYHQGLEQFF
once	TRBJ1-2	TRBV30	NA	TGTGCCTGGAGACACACGGGGACCCAGGGCTACACCTTC	CAWRHTGTQGYTF
few	TRBJ1-1	TRBV6-6	NA	TGTGCCAGCAGTTTCCAGCTCGAAGCTTTCTTT	CASSFQLEAFF
NA	TRBJ1-3	TRBV9	NA	TGTGCCAGCAGCGCCGACACGATCCGCTCTGGAAACACCATATATTTT	CASSADTIRSGNTIYF
NA	TRBJ2-7	TRBV11-2	NA	TGTGCCAGCAGCTCCCTTCTTGGCGAGCAGTACTTC	CASSSLLGEQYF
NA	TRBJ2-5	TRBV9	NA	TGTGCCAGCAGCGCAACAGGGAACCGGTACCAAGAGACCCAGTACTTC	CASSATGNRYQETQYF
NA	TRBJ2-1	TRBV7-3	NA	TGTGCCAGCAGCTTTGGGGGAGGCCCCAACAATGAGCAGTTCTTC	CASSFGGGPNNEQFF
many	TRBJ1-3	TRBV30	NA	TGTGCCTGGAGTCCGAATGACCGTATCTCTGGAAACACCATATATTTT	CAWSPNDRISGNTIYF
once	TRBJ2-7	TRBV7-9	NA	TGTGCCAGCAGCCTCCAGGGAAGCGAGCAGTACTTC	CASSLQGSEQYF
NA	TRBJ2-1	TRBV5-1	NA	TGCGCCAGCAGCTTGGGCTTTCCCGGGTCCAATGAGCAGTTCTTC	CASSLGFPGSNEQFF
NA	TRBJ1-4	TRBV5-3	NA	TGTGCCAGAAGCCTACAGGGAAGGGATGAAAAACTGTTTTTT	CARSLQGRDEKLFF
once	TRBJ1-1	TRBV7-3	TRBD1	TGTGCCAGCAGCTACAGGGGGGCCGGGACTGAAGCTTTCTTT	CASSYRGAGTEAFF
few	TRBJ1-1	TRBV19	NA	TGTGCCAGTATGACACCAGGGAACACTGAAGCTTTCTTT	CASMTPGNTEAFF
once	TRBJ1-5	TRBV6-5	TRBD1	TGTGCCACTGGACAGGGGGCTAACCAGCCCCAGCATTTT	CATGQGANQPQHF